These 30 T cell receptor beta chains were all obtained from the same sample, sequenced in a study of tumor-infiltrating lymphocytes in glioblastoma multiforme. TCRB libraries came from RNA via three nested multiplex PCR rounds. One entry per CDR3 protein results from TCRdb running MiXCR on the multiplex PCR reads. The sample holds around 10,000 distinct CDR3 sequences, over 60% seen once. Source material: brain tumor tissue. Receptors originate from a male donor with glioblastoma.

This chain's CDR3 is CASSLLGLETEAFF. The CDR3 DNA reads TGTGCAAGCTCCCTACTAGGGCTGGAGACTGAAGCTTTCTTT. V is TRBV6-6 and J is TRBJ1-1, with no clear D. In germline, CDR1 is MNHNY, CDR2 SVGAGI (reference sequence). CDR3 length: 14 residues.

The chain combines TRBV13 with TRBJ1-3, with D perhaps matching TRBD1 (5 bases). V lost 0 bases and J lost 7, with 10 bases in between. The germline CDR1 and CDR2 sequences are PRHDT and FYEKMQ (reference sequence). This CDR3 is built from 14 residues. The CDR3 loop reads CASSLGGRANTIYF. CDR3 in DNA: TGTGCCAGCAGCTTAGGAGGCAGGGCGAACACCATATATTTT.

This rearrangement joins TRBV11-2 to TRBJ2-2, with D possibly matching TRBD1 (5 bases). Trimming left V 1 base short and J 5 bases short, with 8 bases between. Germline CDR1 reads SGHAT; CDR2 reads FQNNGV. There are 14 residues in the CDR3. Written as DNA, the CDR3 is TGTGCCAGCAGCTTAGCAGGGTTGACCGGGGAGCTGTTTTTT. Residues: CASSLAGLTGELFF.

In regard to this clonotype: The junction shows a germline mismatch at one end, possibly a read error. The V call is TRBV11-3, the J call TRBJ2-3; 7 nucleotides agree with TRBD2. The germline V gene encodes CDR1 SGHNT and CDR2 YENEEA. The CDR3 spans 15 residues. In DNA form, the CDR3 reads TGCGCCAGCAGCTTAGGGACGACTAGCAAAGATACGCAGTATTTT. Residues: CASSLGTTSKDTQYF.

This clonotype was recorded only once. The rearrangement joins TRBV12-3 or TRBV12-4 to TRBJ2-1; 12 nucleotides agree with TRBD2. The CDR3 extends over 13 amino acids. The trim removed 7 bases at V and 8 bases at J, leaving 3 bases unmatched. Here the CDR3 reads CASIRTSGDEQFF. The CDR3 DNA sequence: TGTGCCAGCATCCGGACTAGCGGGGATGAGCAGTTCTTC.

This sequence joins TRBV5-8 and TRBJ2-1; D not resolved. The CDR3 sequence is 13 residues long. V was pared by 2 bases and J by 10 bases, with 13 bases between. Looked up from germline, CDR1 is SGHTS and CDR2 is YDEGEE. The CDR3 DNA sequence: TGTGCCAGCAGCTTCGGCCCGGGTAGGGAGCAGTTCTTC. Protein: CASSFGPGREQFF. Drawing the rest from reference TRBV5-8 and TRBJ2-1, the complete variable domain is EAGVTQSPTHLIKTRGQQATLRCSPISGHTSVYWYQQALGLGLQFLLWYDEGEERNRGNFPPRFSGRQFPNYSSELNVNALELEDSALYLCASSFGPGREQFFGPGTRLTVL.

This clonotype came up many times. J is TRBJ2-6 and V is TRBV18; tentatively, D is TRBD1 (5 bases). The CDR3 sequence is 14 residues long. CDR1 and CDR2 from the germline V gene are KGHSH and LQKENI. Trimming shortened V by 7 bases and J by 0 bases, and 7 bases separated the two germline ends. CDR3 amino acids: CASYDSSGANVLTF. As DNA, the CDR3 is TGTGCCAGCTACGACAGCTCTGGGGCCAACGTCCTGACTTTC.

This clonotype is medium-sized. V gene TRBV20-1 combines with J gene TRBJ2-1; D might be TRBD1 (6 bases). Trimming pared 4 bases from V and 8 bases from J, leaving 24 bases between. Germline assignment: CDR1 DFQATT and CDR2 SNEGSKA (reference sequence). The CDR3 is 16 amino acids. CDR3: CSANYRGRGVTDEQFF. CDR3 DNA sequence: TGCAGTGCTAATTATCGTGGCAGGGGTGTTACCGATGAGCAGTTCTTC.

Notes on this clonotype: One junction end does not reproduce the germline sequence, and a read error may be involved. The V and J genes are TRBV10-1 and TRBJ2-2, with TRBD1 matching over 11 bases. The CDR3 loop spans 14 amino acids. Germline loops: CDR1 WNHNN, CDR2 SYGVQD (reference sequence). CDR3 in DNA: TGCGCCAGCAGTTGGGACAGGGGGATCGGGGATCTGTTTTTT. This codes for CASSWDRGIGDLFF.

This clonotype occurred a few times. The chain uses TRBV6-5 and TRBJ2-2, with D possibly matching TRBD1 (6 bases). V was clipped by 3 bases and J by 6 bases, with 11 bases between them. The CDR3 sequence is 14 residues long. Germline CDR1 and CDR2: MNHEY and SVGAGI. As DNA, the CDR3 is TGTGCCAGCAGTTATAGTGAGGGGGCCGGGGAGCTGTTTTTT. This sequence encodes CASSYSEGAGELFF.

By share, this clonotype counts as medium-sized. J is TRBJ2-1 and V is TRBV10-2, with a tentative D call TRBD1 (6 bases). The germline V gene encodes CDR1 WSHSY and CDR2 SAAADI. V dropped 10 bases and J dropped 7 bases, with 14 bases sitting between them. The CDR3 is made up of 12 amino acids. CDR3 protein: CAISTGANEQFF. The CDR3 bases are TGCGCCATCTCGACAGGTGCGAATGAGCAGTTCTTC.

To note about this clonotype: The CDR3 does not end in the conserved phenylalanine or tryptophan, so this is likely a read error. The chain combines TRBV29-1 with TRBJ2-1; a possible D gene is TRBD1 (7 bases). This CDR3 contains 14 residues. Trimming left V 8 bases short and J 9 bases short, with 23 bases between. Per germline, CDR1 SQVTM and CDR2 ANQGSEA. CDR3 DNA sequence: TGCAGCATTGGGGGGCGGCAGGGGGGCAGTGAGCAGTTCTCC. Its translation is CSIGGRQGGSEQFS.

The CDR3 bases are TGCAGCGCCCAAGGTGGACAGGGCTACGAGCAGTACTTC. This encodes CSAQGGQGYEQYF. The chain couples TRBV29-1 to TRBJ2-7; 8 bases are shared with TRBD1. The V gene end was trimmed by 7 bases and the J gene end by 3 bases; junction bases not matched to a gene: 8. CDR3 length equals 13 residues. The V gene's germline CDR1 is SQVTM and CDR2 ANQGSEA.

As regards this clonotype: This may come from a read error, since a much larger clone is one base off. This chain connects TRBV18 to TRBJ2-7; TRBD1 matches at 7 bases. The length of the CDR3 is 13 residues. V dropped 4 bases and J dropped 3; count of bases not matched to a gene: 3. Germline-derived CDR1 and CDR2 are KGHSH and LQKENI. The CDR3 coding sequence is TGTGCCAGCTCACGGGACAGCTGCTACGAGCAGTACTTC. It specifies CASSRDSCYEQYF.

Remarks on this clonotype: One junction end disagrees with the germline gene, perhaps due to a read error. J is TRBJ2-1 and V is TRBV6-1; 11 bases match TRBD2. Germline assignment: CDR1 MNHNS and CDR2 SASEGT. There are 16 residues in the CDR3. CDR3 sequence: CARRGRVAGGPYERFF. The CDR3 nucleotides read TGTGCCAGGAGGGGCCGGGTAGCGGGAGGGCCATACGAGCGGTTCTTC.

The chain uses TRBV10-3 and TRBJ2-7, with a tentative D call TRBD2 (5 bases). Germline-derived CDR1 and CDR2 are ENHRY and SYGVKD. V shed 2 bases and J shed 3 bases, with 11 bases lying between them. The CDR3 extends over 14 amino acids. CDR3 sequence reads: CAISEKRSNYEQYF. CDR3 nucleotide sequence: TGTGCCATCAGTGAGAAGCGGAGCAACTACGAGCAGTACTTC.

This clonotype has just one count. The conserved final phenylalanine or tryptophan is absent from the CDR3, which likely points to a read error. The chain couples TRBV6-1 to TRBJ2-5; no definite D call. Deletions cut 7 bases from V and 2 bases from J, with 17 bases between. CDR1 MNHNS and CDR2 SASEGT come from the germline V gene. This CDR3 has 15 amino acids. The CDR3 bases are TGTGCCAGCACTGCCCTAAGGGCGAGTCAAGAGACCCAGTACCTC. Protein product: CASTALRASQETQYL.

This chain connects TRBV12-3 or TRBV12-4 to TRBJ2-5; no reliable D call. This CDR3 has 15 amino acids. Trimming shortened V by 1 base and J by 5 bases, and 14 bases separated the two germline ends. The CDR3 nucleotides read TGTGCCAGCAGTTTAGAGGTTGGAGTCAGGGAGACCCAGTACTTC. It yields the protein CASSLEVGVRETQYF.

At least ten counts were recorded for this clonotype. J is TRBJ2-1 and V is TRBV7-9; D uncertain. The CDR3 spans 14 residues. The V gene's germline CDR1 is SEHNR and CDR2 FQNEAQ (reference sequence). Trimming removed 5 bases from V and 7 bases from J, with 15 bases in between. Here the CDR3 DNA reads TGTGCCAGCAGCCCCCTACTGATGCCGAATGAGCAGTTCTTC. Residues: CASSPLLMPNEQFF. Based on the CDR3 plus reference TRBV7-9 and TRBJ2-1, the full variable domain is DTGVSQNPRHKITKRGQNVTFRCDPISEHNRLYWYRQTLGQGPEFLTYFQNEAQLEKSRLLSDRFSAERPKGSFSTLEIQRTEQGDSAMYLCASSPLLMPNEQFFGPGTRLTVL.

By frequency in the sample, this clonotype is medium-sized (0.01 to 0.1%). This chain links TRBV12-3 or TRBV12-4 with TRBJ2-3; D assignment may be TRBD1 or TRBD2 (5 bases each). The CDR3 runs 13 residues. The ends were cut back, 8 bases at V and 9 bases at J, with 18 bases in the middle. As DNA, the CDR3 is TGTGCCAGCTTATTCGAGGGCCGGGACACGCAGTATTTT. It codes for CASLFEGRDTQYF.

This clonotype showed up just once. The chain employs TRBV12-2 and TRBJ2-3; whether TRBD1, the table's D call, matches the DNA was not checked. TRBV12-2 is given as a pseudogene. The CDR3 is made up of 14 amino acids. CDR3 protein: CANSRDGSTDTQYF. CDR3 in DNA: TGTGCAAACTCCCGGGACGGTAGCACAGATACGCAGTATTTT.

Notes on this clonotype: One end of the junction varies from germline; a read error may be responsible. The CDR3 DNA is TGCGCCAGCAGCTCGAGGTGGGAGGGTGAGCAGCTCTTC. Protein sequence: CASSSRWEGEQLF. The V gene is TRBV11-3, the J gene TRBJ2-1; 7 nucleotides agree with TRBD2. This CDR3 is 13 amino acids long. Germline CDR1 SGHNT, CDR2 YENEEA.

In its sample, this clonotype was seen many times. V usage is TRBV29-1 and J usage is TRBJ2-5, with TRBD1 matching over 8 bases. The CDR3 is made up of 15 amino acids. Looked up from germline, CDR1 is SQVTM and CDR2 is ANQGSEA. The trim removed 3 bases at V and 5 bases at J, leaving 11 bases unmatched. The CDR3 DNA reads TGCAGCGTTGATTTGCAGGGGGCGGTAGGGGAGACCCAGTACTTC. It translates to CSVDLQGAVGETQYF.

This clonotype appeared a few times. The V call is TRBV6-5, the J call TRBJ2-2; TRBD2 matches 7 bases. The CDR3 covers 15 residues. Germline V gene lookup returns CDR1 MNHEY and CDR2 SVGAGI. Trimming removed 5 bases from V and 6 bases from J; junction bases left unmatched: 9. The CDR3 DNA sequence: TGTGCCAGCAGTGGACTAGTGGGGCGGTCCGGGGAGCTGTTTTTT. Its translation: CASSGLVGRSGELFF.

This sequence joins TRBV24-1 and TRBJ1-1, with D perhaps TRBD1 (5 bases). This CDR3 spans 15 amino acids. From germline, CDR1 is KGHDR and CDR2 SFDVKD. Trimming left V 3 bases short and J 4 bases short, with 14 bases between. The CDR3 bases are TGTGCCACCAGTGATCGCGGGGCCTTGGGCACTGAAGCTTTCTTT. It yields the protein CATSDRGALGTEAFF.

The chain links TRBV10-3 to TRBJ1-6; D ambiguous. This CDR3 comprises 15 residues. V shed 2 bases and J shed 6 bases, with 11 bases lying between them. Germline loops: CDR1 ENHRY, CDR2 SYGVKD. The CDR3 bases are TGTGCCATCAGTGAGGACGTATCGCCTAATTCACCCCTCCACTTT. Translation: CAISEDVSPNSPLHF.

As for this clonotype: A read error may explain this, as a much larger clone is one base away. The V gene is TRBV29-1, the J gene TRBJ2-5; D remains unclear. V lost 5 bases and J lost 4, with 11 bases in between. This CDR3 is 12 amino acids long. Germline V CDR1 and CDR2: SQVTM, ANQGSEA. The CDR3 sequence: CSVIPGGETQYF. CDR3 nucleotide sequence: TGCAGCGTTATTCCGGGCGGAGAGACCCAGTACTTC.

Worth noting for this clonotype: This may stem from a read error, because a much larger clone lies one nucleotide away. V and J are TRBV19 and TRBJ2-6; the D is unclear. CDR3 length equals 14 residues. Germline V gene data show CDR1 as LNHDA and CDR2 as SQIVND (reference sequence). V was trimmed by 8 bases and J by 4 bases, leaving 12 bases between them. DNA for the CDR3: TGTGCCAGTGGTACATGGTGGGGGGCCAACGTCCTGACTTTC. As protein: CASGTWWGANVLTF.

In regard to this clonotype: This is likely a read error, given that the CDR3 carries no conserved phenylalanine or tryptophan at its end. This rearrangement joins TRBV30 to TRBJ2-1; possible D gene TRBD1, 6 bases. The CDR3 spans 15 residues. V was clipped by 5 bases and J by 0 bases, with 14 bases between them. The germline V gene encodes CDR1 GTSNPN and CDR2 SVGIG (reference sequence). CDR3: CAWAGQTSSYNEQFL. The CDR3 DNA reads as TGTGCCTGGGCCGGACAGACAAGCTCCTACAATGAGCAGTTCTTG.

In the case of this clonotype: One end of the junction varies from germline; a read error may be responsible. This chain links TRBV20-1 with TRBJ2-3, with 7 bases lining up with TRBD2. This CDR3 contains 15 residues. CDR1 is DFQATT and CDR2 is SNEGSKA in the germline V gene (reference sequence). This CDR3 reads CGANGTIGLGDTQYF. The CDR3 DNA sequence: TGTGGTGCAAACGGGACTATCGGTCTTGGGGATACGCAGTATTTT.